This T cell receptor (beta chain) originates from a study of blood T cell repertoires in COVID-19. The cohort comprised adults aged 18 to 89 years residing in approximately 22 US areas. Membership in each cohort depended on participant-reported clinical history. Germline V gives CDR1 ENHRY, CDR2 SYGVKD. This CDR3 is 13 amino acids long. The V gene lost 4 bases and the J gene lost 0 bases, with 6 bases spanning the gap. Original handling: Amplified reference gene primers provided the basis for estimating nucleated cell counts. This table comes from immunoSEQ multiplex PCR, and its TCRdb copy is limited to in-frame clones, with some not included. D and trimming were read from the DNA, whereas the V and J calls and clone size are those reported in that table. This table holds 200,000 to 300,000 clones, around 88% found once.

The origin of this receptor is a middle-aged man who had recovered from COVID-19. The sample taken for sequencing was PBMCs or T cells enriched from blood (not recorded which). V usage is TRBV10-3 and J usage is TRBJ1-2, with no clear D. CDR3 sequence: CAISGRTNYGYTF. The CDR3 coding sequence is TGTGCCATCAGTGGGCGGACTAACTATGGCTACACCTTC.